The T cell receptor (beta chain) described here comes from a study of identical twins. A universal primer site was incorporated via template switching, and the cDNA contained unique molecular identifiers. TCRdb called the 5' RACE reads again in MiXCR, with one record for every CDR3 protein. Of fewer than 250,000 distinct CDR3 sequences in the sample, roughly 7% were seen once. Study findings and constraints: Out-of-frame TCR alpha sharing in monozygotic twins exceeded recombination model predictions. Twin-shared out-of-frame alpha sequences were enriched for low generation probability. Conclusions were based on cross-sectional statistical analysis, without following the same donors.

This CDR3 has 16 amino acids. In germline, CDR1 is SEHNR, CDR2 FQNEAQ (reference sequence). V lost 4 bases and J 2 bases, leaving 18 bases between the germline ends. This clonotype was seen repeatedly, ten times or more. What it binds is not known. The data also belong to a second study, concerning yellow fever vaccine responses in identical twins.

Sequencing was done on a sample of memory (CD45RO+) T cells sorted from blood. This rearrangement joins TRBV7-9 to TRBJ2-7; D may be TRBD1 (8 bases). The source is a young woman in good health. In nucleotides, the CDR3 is TGTGCCAGCAGCTCTCATTCAGCGGGACAGGCCTACGAGCAGTACTTC. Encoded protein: CASSSHSAGQAYEQYF. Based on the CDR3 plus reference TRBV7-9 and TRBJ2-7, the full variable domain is DTGVSQNPRHKITKRGQNVTFRCDPISEHNRLYWYRQTLGQGPEFLTYFQNEAQLEKSRLLSDRFSAERPKGSFSTLEIQRTEQGDSAMYLCASSSHSAGQAYEQYFGPGTRLTVT.